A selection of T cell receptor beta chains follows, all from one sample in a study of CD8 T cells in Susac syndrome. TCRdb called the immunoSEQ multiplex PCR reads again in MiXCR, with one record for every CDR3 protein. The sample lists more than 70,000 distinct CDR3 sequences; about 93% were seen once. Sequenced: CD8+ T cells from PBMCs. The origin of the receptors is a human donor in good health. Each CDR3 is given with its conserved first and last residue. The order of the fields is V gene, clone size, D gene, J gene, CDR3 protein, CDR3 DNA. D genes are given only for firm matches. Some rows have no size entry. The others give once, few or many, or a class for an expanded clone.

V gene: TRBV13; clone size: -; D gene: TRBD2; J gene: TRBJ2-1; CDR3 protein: CASRSTGTSGPSSYNEQFF; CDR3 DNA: TGTGCCAGCAGGTCGACCGGGACTAGCGGGCCTAGCTCCTACAATGAGCAGTTCTTC
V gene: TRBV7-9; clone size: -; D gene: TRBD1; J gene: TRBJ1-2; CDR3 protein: CASIGTGVNYGYTF; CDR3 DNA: TGTGCCAGCATTGGGACAGGAGTTAACTATGGCTACACCTTC
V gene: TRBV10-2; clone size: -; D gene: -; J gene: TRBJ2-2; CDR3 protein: CASSEGVTNTGELFF; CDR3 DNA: TGCGCCAGCAGTGAGGGGGTTACGAACACCGGGGAGCTGTTTTTT
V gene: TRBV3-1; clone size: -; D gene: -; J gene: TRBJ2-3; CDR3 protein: CASSQDFGATDTQYF; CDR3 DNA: TGTGCCAGCAGCCAAGATTTTGGGGCCACAGATACGCAGTATTTT
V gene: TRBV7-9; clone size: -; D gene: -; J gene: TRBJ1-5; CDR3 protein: CASSLDSLGQPQHF; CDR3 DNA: TGTGCCAGCAGCTTGGACAGTCTAGGTCAGCCCCAGCATTTT
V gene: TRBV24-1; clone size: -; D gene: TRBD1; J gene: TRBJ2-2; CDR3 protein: CATSDGRDRAATGELFF; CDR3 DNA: TGTGCCACCAGTGATGGCCGGGACAGGGCGGCCACCGGGGAGCTGTTTTTT
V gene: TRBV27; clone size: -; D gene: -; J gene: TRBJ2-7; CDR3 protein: CASSLGPGQVVYEQYF; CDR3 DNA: TGTGCCAGCAGTTTAGGGCCAGGGCAGGTCGTGTACGAGCAGTACTTC
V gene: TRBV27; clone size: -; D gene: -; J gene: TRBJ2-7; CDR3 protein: CASSLGASAYEQYF; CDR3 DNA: TGTGCCAGCAGTTTAGGTGCTTCGGCCTACGAGCAGTACTTC
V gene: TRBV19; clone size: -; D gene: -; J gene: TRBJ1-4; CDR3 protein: CASSITGLEKLFF; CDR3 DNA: TGTGCCAGTAGTATAACAGGGCTTGAAAAACTGTTTTTT
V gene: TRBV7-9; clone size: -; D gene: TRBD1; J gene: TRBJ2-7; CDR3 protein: CASRDGDRGPWEQYF; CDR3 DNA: TGTGCCAGCAGGGACGGGGACAGGGGGCCTTGGGAGCAGTACTTC
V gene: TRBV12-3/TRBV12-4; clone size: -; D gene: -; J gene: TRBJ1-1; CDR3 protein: CASSFGLSGAFF; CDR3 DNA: TGTGCCAGCAGTTTCGGCTTATCCGGAGCTTTCTTT
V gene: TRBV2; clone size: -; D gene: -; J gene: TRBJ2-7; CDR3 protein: CASTASNEQYF; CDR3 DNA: TGTGCCAGCACAGCTTCGAACGAGCAGTACTTC
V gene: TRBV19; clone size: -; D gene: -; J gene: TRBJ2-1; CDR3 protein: CASNHLSSYNEQFF; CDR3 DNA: TGTGCCAGTAATCACCTGAGCTCCTACAATGAGCAGTTCTTC
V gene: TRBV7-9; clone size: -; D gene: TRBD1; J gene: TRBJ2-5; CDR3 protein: CASSPRDRDQETQYF; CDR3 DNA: TGTGCCAGCAGCCCCCGGGACAGGGACCAAGAGACCCAGTACTTC
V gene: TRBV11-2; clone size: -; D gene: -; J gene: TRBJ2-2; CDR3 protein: CASTPTTANTGELFF; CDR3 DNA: TGTGCCAGCACCCCCACTACTGCGAACACCGGGGAGCTGTTTTTT
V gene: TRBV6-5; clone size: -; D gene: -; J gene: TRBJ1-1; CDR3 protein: CASSYSNGAAEAFF; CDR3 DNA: TGTGCCAGCAGTTACTCGAATGGGGCGGCCGAAGCTTTCTTT
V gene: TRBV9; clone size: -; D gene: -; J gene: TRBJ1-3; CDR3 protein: CASSVVSGARGNTIYF; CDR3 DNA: TGTGCCAGCAGCGTAGTTTCTGGGGCGCGAGGAAACACCATATATTTT
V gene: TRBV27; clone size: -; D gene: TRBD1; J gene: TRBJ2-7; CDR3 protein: CASSLQLRQGSSYEQYF; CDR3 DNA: TGTGCCAGCAGTTTACAGCTCCGACAGGGGAGCTCCTACGAGCAGTACTTC
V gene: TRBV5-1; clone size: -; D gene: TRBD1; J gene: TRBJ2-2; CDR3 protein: CASSLTGQLAGELFF; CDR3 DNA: TGCGCCAGCAGCTTAACGGGACAGCTCGCCGGGGAGCTGTTTTTT
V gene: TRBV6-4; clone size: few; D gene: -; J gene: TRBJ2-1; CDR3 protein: CASSGGNEQFF; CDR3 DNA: TGTGCCAGCAGTGGCGGAAATGAGCAGTTCTTC
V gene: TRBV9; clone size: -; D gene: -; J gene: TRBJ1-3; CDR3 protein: CASSPVGYSGNTIYF; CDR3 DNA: TGTGCCAGCAGCCCCGTTGGATACTCTGGAAACACCATATATTTT
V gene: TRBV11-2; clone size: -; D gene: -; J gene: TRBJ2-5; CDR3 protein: CASSLEVGETQYF; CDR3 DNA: TGTGCCAGCAGCTTAGAAGTCGGGGAGACCCAGTACTTC
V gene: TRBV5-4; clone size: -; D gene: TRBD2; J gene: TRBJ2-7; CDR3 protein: CASSFSPSAGVEQYF; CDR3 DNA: TGTGCCAGCAGCTTTAGCCCCTCTGCGGGGGTCGAGCAGTACTTC
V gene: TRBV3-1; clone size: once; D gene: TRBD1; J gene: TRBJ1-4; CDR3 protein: CASSHKTGWGKLFF; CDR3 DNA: TGTGCCAGCAGCCATAAGACAGGGTGGGGAAAACTGTTTTTT
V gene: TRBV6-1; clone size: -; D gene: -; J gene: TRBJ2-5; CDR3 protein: CASSERGETQYF; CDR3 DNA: TGTGCCAGCAGTGAAAGGGGGGAGACCCAGTACTTC
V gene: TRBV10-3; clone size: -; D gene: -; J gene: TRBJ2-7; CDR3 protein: CAISGRDMAYEQYF; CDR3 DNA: TGTGCCATCAGTGGCCGGGACATGGCCTACGAGCAGTACTTC
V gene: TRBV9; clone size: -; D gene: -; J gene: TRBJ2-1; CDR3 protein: CASSLLGGADEQFF; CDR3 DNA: TGTGCCAGCAGCCTCCTGGGGGGAGCGGATGAGCAGTTCTTC
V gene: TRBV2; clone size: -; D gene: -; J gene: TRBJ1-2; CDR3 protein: CASINTGGYTF; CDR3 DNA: TGTGCCAGCATTAATACGGGGGGCTACACCTTC
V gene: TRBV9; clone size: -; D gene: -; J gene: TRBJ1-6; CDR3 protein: CASSVAGESSPLHF; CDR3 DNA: TGTGCCAGCAGCGTAGCCGGGGAATCTTCACCCCTCCACTTT
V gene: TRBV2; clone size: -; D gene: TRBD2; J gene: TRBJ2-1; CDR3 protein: CASSYSGAGSYNEQFF; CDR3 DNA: TGTGCCAGCAGTTATAGCGGGGCCGGCTCCTACAATGAGCAGTTCTTC
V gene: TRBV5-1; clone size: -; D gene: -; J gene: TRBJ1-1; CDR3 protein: CASSLDGENTEAFF; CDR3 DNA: TGCGCCAGCAGCTTGGATGGCGAGAACACTGAAGCTTTCTTT
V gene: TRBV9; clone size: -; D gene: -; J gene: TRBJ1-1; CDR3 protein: CASSGNLGGRAFF; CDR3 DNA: TGTGCCAGCAGCGGTAACCTCGGGGGGAGAGCTTTCTTT
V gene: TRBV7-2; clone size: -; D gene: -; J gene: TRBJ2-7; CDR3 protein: CASSSSGQSNEQYF; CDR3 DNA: TGTGCCAGCAGCTCATCCGGACAGTCGAACGAGCAGTACTTC
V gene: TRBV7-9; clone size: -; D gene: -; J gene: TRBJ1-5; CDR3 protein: CASSDDISLNQPQHF; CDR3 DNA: TGTGCCAGCAGCGACGACATTTCACTTAATCAGCCCCAGCATTTT
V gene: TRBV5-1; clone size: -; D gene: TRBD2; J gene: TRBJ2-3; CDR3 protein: CAEQNSGITYTQYF; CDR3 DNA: TGCGCCGAACAGAACAGCGGGATCACATATACGCAGTATTTT
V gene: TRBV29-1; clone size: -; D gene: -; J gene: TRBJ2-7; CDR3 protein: CSVEVQDYEQYF; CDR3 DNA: TGCAGCGTTGAAGTTCAGGACTACGAGCAGTACTTC
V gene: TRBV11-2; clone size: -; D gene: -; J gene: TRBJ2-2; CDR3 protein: CAPTSGSENTGELFF; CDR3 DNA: TGTGCCCCGACCTCGGGGAGCGAGAACACCGGGGAGCTGTTTTTT
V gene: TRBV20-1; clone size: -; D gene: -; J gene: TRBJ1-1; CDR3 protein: CSSSLNTEAFF; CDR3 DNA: TGCAGTTCCAGCCTGAACACTGAAGCTTTCTTT
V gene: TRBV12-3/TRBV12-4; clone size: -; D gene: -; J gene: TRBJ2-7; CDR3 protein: CASSLAAGSYEQYF; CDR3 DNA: TGTGCCAGCAGTTTAGCGGCAGGGAGCTACGAGCAGTACTTC
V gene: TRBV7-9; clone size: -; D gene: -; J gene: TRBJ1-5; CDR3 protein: CASSSSGDSNQPQHF; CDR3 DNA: TGTGCCAGCAGCTCCTCAGGGGATAGCAATCAGCCCCAGCATTTT
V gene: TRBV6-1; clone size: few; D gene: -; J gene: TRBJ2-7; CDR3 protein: CASSEATTRYEQYF; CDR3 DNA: TGTGCCAGCAGTGAAGCGACGACCCGCTACGAGCAGTACTTC
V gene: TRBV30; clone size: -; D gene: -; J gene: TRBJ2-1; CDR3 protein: CAWSPDNEQFF; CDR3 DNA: TGTGCCTGGAGCCCTGACAATGAGCAGTTCTTC
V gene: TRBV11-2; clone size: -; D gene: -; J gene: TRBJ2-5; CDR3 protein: CASSPDFQETQYF; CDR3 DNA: TGTGCCAGCAGCCCGGACTTCCAAGAGACCCAGTACTTC
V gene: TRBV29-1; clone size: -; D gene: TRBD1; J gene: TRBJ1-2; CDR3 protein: CSVPGQGLNGYTF; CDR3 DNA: TGCAGCGTCCCCGGACAGGGACTCAACGGGTACACCTTC
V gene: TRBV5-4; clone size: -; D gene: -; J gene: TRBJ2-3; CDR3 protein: CASSLPKGRRKTDTQYF; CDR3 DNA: TGTGCCAGCAGCTTGCCTAAAGGGAGGAGGAAAACAGATACGCAGTATTTT
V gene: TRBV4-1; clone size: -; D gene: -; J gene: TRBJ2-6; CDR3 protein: CASSRPGHALFGANVLTF; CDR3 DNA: TGCGCCAGCAGCCGTCCGGGTCACGCTCTGTTCGGGGCCAACGTCCTGACTTTC
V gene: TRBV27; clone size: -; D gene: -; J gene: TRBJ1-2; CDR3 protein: CASSSGHGYGYTF; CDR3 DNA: TGTGCCAGCAGTTCGGGGCACGGCTATGGCTACACCTTC
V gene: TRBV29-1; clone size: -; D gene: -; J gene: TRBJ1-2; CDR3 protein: CSSEGDGYTF; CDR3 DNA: TGCAGCTCCGAGGGGGATGGCTACACCTTC
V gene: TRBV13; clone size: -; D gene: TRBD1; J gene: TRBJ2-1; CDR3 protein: CASSPRDRVANEQFF; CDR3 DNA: TGTGCCAGCAGCCCCCGGGACAGGGTAGCAAATGAGCAGTTCTTC
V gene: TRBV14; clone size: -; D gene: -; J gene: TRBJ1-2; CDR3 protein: CASSQEEFYGYTF; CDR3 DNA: TGTGCCAGCAGCCAAGAGGAGTTCTATGGCTACACCTTC
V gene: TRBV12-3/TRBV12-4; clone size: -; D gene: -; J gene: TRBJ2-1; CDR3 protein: CASSFAARQFF; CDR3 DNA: TGTGCCAGCAGTTTCGCTGCCAGACAGTTCTTC
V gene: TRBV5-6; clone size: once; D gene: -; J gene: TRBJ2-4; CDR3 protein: CASSFAQNLHF; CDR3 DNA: TGTGCCAGCAGCTTCGCTCAGAATTTACACTTC
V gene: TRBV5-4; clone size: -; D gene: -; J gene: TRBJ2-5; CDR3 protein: CASSLGSGSQYF; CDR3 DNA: TGTGCCAGCAGCCTCGGCTCCGGGTCCCAGTACTTC
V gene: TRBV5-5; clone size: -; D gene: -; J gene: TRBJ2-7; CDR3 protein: CASSLTAGEQYF; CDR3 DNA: TGTGCCAGCAGCTTAACGGCGGGTGAGCAGTACTTC
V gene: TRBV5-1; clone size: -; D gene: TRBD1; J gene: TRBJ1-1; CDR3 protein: CASSSSPGQGTEAFF; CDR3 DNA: TGCGCCAGCAGCTCATCACCGGGACAGGGGACTGAAGCTTTCTTT